The present T cell receptor (beta chain) was sequenced within a study of molecular identifiers for immune sequencing clone quantification. For the study at large: The replicate experiment used RNA from roughly 20,000 or 100,000 naive CD8 cells. This RNA was split into five aliquots, and four of them were sequenced.

CD8+CD4-CCR7+CD45RA+ cells were sorted as naive CD8 T cells. The sample holds a few counts of this clonotype. CDR3 length: 15 residues. The germline CDR1 and CDR2 sequences are LGHNA and YSLEER. Trimming removed 4 bases from V and 1 base from J, with 13 bases in between. Preparation of the bulk TCR libraries relied on previously described methods and listed TCR primers. TCRdb recomputed calls from the PCR reads with MiXCR, one row per CDR3 protein. The data show about 500,000 distinct CDR3 sequences, under 30% seen once. The genes are TRBV4-3 and TRBJ1-1; D is undetermined. The sequencing sample was made of naive CD8+ T cells from blood, with Jurkat cell RNA spiked in. The subset is: FACS-sorted CD8+CD4-CCR7+CD45RA+ naive T cells. The source of this sequence is a human donor in good health. Some libraries in this study had Jurkat cell RNA spiked in. The CDR3, as DNA: TGCGCCAGCAGCCCGGGGAGACACTCGAACACTGAAGCTTTCTTT. This codes for CASSPGRHSNTEAFF.